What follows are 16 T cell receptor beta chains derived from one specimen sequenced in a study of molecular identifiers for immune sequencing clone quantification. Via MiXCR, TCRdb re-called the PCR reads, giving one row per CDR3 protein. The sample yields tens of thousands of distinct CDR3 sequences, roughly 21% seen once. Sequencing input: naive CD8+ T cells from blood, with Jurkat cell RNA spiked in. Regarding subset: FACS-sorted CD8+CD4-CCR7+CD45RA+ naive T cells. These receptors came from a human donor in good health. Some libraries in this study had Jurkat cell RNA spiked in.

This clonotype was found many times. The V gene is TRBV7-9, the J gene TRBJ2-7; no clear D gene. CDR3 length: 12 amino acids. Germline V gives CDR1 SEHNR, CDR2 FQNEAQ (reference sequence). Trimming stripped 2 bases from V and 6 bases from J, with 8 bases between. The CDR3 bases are TGTGCCAGCAGCTTATACGCAGGCGAGCAGTACTTC. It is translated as CASSLYAGEQYF.

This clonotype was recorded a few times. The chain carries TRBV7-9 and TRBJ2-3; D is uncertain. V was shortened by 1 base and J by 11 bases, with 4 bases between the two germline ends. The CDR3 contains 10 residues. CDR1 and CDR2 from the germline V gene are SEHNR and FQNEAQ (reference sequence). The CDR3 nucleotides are TGTGCCAGCAGCTTAGATCGGCAGTATTTT. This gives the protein CASSLDRQYF.

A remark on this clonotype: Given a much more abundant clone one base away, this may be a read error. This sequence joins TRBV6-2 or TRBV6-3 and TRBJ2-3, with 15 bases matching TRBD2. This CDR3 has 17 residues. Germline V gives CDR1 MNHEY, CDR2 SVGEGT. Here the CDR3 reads CTSSRGLAGGPGDTQYF. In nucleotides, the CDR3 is TGTACCAGCAGTCGCGGACTAGCGGGGGGGCCTGGAGATACGCAGTATTTT.

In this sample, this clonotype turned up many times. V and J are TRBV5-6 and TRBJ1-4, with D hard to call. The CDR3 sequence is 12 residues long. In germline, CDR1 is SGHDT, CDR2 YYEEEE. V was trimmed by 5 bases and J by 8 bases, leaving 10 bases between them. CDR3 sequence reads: CASSLTHEKLFF. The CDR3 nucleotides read TGTGCCAGCAGTCTAACACACGAAAAACTGTTTTTT.

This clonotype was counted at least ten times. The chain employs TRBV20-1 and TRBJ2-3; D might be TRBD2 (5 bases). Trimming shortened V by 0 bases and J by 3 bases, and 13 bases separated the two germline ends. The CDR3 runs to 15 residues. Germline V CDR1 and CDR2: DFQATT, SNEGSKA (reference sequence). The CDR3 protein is CSARDLGVATDTQYF. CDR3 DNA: TGCAGTGCTAGAGATCTCGGGGTAGCTACAGATACGCAGTATTTT.

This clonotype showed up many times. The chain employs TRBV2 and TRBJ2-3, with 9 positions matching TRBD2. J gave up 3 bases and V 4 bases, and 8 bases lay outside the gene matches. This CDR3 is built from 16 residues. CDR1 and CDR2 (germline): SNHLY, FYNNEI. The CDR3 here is CASSALAGGATDTQYF. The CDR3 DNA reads TGTGCCAGCAGTGCCCTGGCGGGGGGGGCGACAGATACGCAGTATTTT.

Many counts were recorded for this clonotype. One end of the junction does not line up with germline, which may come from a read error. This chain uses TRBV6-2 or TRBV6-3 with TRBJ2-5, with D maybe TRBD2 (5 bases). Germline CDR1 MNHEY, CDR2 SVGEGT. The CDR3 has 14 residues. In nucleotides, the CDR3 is TGTGCCAGCAGTTACGCGGGTGGCCAAGAGACTCAGTACTTC. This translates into CASSYAGGQETQYF.

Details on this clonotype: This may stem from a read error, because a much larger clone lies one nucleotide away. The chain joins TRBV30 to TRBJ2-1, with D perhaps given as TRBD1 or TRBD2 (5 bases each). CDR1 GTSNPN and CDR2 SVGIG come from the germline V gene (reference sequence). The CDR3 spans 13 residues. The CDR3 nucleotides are TGTGCCTGGAGTGTGACAGACTACAATGAGCGGTTCTTC. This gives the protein CAWSVTDYNERFF.

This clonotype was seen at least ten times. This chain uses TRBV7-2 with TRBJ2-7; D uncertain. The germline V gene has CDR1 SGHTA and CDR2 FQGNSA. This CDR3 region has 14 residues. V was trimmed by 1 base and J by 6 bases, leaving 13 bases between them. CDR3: CASSLGVIAVEQYF. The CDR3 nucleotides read TGTGCCAGCAGCTTAGGGGTTATTGCGGTCGAGCAGTACTTC.

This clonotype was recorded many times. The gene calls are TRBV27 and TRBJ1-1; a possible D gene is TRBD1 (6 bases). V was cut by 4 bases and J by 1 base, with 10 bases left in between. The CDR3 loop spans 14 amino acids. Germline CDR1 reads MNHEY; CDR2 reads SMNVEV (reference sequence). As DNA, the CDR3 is TGTGCCAGCAGTTCTATACAGGGGAACACTGAAGCTTTCTTT. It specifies CASSSIQGNTEAFF.

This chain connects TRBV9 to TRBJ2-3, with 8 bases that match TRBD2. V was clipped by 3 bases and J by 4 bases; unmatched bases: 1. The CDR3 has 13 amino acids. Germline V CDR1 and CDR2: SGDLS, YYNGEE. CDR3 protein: CASSGREADTQYF. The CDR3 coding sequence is TGTGCCAGCAGCGGGCGGGAGGCAGATACGCAGTATTTT.

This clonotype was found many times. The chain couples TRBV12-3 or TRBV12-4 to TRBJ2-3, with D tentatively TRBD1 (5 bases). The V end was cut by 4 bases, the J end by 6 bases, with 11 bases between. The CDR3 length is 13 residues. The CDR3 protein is CASSSLNRDTQYF. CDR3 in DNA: TGTGCCAGCAGTTCTTTAAACAGGGATACGCAGTATTTT.

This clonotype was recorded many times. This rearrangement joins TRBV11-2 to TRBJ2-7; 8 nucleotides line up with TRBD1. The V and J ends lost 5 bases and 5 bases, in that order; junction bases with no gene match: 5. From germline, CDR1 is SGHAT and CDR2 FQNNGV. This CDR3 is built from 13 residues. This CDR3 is CASSRTGSNEQYF. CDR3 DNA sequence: TGTGCCAGCAGCCGGACAGGGTCGAACGAGCAGTACTTC.

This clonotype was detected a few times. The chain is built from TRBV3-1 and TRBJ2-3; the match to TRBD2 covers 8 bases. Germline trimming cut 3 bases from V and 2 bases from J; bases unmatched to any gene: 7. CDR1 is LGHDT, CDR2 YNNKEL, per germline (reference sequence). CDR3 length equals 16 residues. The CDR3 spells CASSHERGPYTDTQYF. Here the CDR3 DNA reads TGTGCCAGCAGCCACGAGCGGGGGCCTTACACAGATACGCAGTATTTT.

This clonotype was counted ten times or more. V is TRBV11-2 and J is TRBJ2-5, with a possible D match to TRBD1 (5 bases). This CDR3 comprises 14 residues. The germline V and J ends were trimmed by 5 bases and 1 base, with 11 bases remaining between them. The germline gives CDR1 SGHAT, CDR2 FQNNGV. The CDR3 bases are TGTGCCAGCAGCCCCTGGGGCTTCCAAGAGACCCAGTACTTC. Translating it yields CASSPWGFQETQYF.

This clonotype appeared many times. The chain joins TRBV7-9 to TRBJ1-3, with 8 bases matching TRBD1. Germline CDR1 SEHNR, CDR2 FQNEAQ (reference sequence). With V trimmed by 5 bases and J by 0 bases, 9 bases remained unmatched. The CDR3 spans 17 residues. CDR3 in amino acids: CASSPRTGRLSGNTIYF. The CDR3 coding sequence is TGTGCCAGCAGCCCAAGGACAGGGAGACTCTCTGGAAACACCATATATTTT.